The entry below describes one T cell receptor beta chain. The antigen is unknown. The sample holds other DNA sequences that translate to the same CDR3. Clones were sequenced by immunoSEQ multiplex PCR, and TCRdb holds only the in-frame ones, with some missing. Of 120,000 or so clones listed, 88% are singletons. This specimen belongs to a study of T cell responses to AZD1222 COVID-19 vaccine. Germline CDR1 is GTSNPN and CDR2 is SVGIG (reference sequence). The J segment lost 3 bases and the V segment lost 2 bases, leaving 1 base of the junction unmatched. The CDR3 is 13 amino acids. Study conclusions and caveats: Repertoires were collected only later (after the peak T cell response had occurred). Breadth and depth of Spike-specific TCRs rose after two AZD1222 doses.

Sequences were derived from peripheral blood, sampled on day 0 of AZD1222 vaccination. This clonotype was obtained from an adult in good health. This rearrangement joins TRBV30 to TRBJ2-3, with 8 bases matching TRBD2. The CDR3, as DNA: TGTGCCTGGAGTCGGGGGGGTACAGATACGCAGTATTTT. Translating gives CAWSRGGTDTQYF. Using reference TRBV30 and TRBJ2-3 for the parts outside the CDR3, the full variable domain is SQTIHQWPATLVQPVGSPLSLECTVEGTSNPNLYWYRQAAGRGLQLLFYSVGIGQISSEVPQNLSASRPQDRQFILSSKKLLLSDSGFYLCAWSRGGTDTQYFGPGTRLTVL.